This T cell receptor beta chain stems from a study of T cell repertoires in cytomegalovirus infection. Whole-study findings and limits: Dominant in the ex vivo response were TCR beta clonotypes restricted by HLA-C and specific for CMV.

In germline, CDR1 is SGHTA, CDR2 FQGNSA. This CDR3 has 15 residues. V shed 2 bases, J shed 3 bases, and the junction held 4 bases outside the gene matches. This clonotype showed up many times. What it binds is not known. MiXCR was run by TCRdb on the reads, yielding one entry per CDR3 protein. The data contain 200,000 to 300,000 distinct CDR3 sequences, around 12% of them singletons. This chain uses TRBV7-2 with TRBJ2-3; 8 nucleotides line up with TRBD2. The material sequenced was PBMCs. The sequence came from a human donor in good health (CMV status not recorded). Some clones in this sample may be carry-over from other donors' samples. In DNA, the CDR3 is TGTGCCAGCAGCTTACGTAGCGGGGCTACAGATACGCAGTATTTT. It specifies CASSLRSGATDTQYF.